Below, one T cell receptor beta chain is given with its context. The antigen remains unidentified. CDR1 is MNHNY and CDR2 is SVGAGI in the germline V gene (reference sequence). The CDR3 is made up of 13 amino acids. V dropped 8 bases and J dropped 4 bases, with 14 bases sitting between them. This record comes from a study of T cell repertoires in cytomegalovirus infection. TCRdb re-called the reads with MiXCR, one entry per CDR3 protein. The repertoire holds 700,000 to 950,000 distinct CDR3 sequences, with approximately 32% as singletons. Sequenced material: cultured CD8+ T cells from PBMCs, taken from culture after CMV antigen stimulation. This chain uses TRBV6-6 with TRBJ1-2; D is undetermined. This TCR was recovered from a human donor in good health (CMV status not recorded). Some clones in this sample may be carry-over from other donors' samples. In DNA, the CDR3 is TGTGCCAGCCTCACCCAGGCTCCCTATGGCTACACCTTC. Amino acids: CASLTQAPYGYTF.